One sample yielded the 20 T cell receptor beta chains listed below, sequenced in a study of shared clonotypes between healthy human individuals. The assay was immunoSEQ multiplex PCR, and TCRdb's table has in-frame clones only and misses some. The sample comprises 2 million to 2.5 million clones, about 94% of which are singletons, and 0.1% to 0.15% rests with the top ten. The sample comprised naive CD4+ T cells sorted from blood. Subset denoted: CD45RA+ positively selected. Every receptor here comes from a man aged 18 to 30 in good health.

In the case of this clone: Other DNA sequences in the same sample also yield this CDR3. J is TRBJ2-1 and V is TRBV9, with 10 bases fitting TRBD2. V gave up 2 bases and J gave up 4 bases; unmatched junction bases: 3. The V gene's germline CDR1 is SGDLS and CDR2 YYNGEE. This CDR3 contains 15 residues. CDR3 DNA sequence: TGTGCCAGCAGCGTTACTAGCGGGACTTACAATGAGCAGTTCTTC. Translated, it gives CASSVTSGTYNEQFF.

The V gene is TRBV5-1, the J gene TRBJ2-1; weak D call: TRBD2 (6 bases). Germline V gene sequence: CDR1 SGHRS, CDR2 YFSETQ. The ends were cut back, 3 bases at V and 0 bases at J, with 13 bases in the middle. This CDR3 has 16 amino acids. The CDR3 region has the DNA TGCGCCAGCAGCTCTCAACCGGGACTCTCCTACAATGAGCAGTTCTTC. It specifies CASSSQPGLSYNEQFF.

The V call is TRBV2, the J call TRBJ1-6, with TRBD1 matching over 8 bases. CDR1 SNHLY and CDR2 FYNNEI come from the germline V gene. This CDR3 is built from 15 residues. V gave up 6 bases and J gave up 10 bases; unmatched junction bases: 11. As DNA, the CDR3 is TGTGCCAGCAGCTCCGTGGGACAGGATCAGTCACCCCTCCACTTT. Its protein product is CASSSVGQDQSPLHF.

This clone was observed once. The CDR3 DNA is TGTGCCAGCACCACCCAGTCCCCAATGAACACTGAAGCTTTCTTT. Translated, it gives CASTTQSPMNTEAFF. The chain links TRBV2 to TRBJ1-1; D not resolved. V gave up 7 bases and J gave up 0 bases, with 15 bases separating them. Germline V lookup: CDR1 SNHLY, CDR2 FYNNEI. The CDR3 totals 15 residues. The full variable domain, rest sourced from reference TRBV2 and TRBJ1-1, is EPEVTQTPSHQVTQMGQEVILRCVPISNHLYFYWYRQILGQKVEFLVSFYNNEISEKSEIFDDQFSVERPDGSNFTLKIRSTKLEDSAMYFCASTTQSPMNTEAFFGQGTRLTVV.

In its sample, this clone was seen a few times. V usage is TRBV27 and J usage is TRBJ1-5, with 9 bases matching TRBD1. Germline V CDR1 and CDR2: MNHEY, SMNVEV (reference sequence). The CDR3 consists of 14 residues. Germline trimming cut 4 bases from V and 5 bases from J; bases unmatched to any gene: 3. The CDR3 DNA is TGTGCCAGCAGTTGGACAGGGGCATATCAGCCCCAGCATTTT. It specifies CASSWTGAYQPQHF.

The chain has TRBV6-1 and TRBJ2-2; TRBD2 aligns across 9 bases. V shed 7 bases and J 0 bases; nucleotides not matched to a gene: 3. This CDR3 contains 15 residues. The germline CDR1 and CDR2 sequences are MNHNS and SASEGT. CDR3: CASTRLAANTGELFF. The CDR3 DNA is TGTGCCAGCACCCGACTAGCGGCGAACACCGGGGAGCTGTTTTTT.

V is TRBV27 and J is TRBJ1-1, with unresolved D. The CDR3 extends over 16 amino acids. V lost 1 base, J lost 0 bases, and 12 bases lay in between. Germline V gene data show CDR1 as MNHEY and CDR2 as SMNVEV (reference sequence). The chain's CDR3 is CASSLWPVLMNTEAFF. CDR3 bases: TGTGCCAGCAGTTTATGGCCGGTACTCATGAACACTGAAGCTTTCTTT.

The V and J genes are TRBV10-3 and TRBJ2-6, with TRBD2 matching over 8 bases. Unmatched junction bases numbered 12, after V lost 10 bases and J lost 4 bases. The CDR3 totals 16 residues. Germline assignment: CDR1 ENHRY and CDR2 SYGVKD. The CDR3 region is CATSAGGRAGANVLTF. The CDR3 nucleotides read TGTGCCACCTCGGCGGGGGGCCGAGCCGGGGCCAACGTCCTGACTTTC.

V is TRBV6-5 and J is TRBJ2-7; TRBD1 is a possible D gene (7 bases). Per germline, CDR1 MNHEY and CDR2 SVGAGI. Trimming removed 2 bases from V and 2 bases from J, with 16 bases in between. The CDR3 consists of 16 residues. CDR3 coding DNA: TGTGCCAGCAGTTACATGCCGCAGGGGGGTGCCTACGAGCAGTACTTC. This encodes CASSYMPQGGAYEQYF.

The chain combines TRBV9 with TRBJ1-4; 9 bases are a match to TRBD1. Germline trimming cut 4 bases from V and 7 bases from J; bases unmatched to any gene: 8. Germline lookup yields CDR1 SGDLS and CDR2 YYNGEE. CDR3 length: 15 amino acids. The CDR3 loop reads CASSPRTGESEKLFF. CDR3 nucleotides: TGTGCCAGCAGCCCGAGGACAGGGGAGAGTGAAAAACTGTTTTTT.

The chain employs TRBV9 and TRBJ1-6; 9 bases fit TRBD1. CDR1 and CDR2 from the germline V gene are SGDLS and YYNGEE. This CDR3 region has 15 residues. The ends lost 0 bases at V and 10 bases at J; junction bases unmatched: 5. The CDR3 DNA reads as TGTGCCAGCAGCGTAGGGGGACAGGGTATGTCACCCCTCCACTTT. Translated, it gives CASSVGGQGMSPLHF.

The V call is TRBV6-5, the J call TRBJ2-7; D possibly corresponds to TRBD2 (5 bases). Trimming shortened V by 4 bases and J by 5 bases, and 15 bases separated the two germline ends. Germline assignment: CDR1 MNHEY and CDR2 SVGAGI. This CDR3 has 14 amino acids. The chain's CDR3 is CASSSLRRGNEQYF. In DNA, the CDR3 is TGTGCCAGCAGTTCCCTTCGTCGGGGAAACGAGCAGTACTTC.

CDR3 sequence: CASSFVGQGAGETQYF. For the CDR3, the DNA is TGTGCCAGCAGCTTCGTGGGACAGGGGGCGGGAGAGACCCAGTACTTC. This chain uses TRBV7-2 with TRBJ2-5; 12 positions match TRBD1. J lost 4 bases, V lost 3 bases, and 6 bases had no gene match. Germline-derived CDR1 and CDR2 are SGHTA and FQGNSA. The CDR3 has 16 residues.

The genes are TRBV19 and TRBJ1-4; D is unresolved. The CDR3 covers 15 residues. V was cut by 5 bases and J by 6 bases, with 16 bases left in between. CDR1 is LNHDA and CDR2 is SQIVND in the germline V gene (reference sequence). The CDR3 here is CASSANKNGDEKLFF. The DNA of the CDR3 is TGTGCCAGTAGTGCTAACAAAAACGGAGATGAAAAACTGTTTTTT.

This clone was observed a handful of times. Other DNA sequences in the same sample also yield this CDR3. The V and J genes are TRBV30 and TRBJ1-2; TRBD1 is a possible D gene (6 bases). This CDR3 contains 12 residues. CDR1 and CDR2 (germline): GTSNPN, SVGIG (reference sequence). V lost 3 bases to trimming and J lost 4 bases, with 9 bases between them. The CDR3 loop reads CAWSGQSYGYTF. The CDR3, as DNA: TGTGCCTGGAGCGGACAGAGCTATGGCTACACCTTC.

CDR3 amino acids: CASSSSGGRLQETQYF. The CDR3 DNA sequence: TGCGCCAGCAGCTCTAGCGGGGGAAGGCTCCAAGAGACCCAGTACTTC. This chain joins TRBV5-1 and TRBJ2-5, with TRBD2 identical over 10 bases. From germline, CDR1 is SGHRS and CDR2 YFSETQ. Unmatched junction bases numbered 6, after V lost 3 bases and J lost 1 base. CDR3 length: 16 amino acids.

This rearrangement joins TRBV30 to TRBJ1-2; D unclear. The CDR3 sequence is 14 residues long. V lost 4 bases and J 0 bases, leaving 12 bases between the germline ends. Germline V gene sequence: CDR1 GTSNPN, CDR2 SVGIG (reference sequence). CDR3 in DNA: TGTGCCTGGACCCTAACGGGAGCTAACTATGGCTACACCTTC. Translation: CAWTLTGANYGYTF. Full variable domain (remainder filled in from reference TRBV30 and TRBJ1-2): SQTIHQWPATLVQPVGSPLSLECTVEGTSNPNLYWYRQAAGRGLQLLFYSVGIGQISSEVPQNLSASRPQDRQFILSSKKLLLSDSGFYLCAWTLTGANYGYTFGSGTRLTVV.

The V and J genes are TRBV6-5 and TRBJ2-1, with 7 bases matching TRBD2. The trim removed 6 bases at V and 2 bases at J, leaving 7 bases unmatched. The CDR3 totals 15 residues. CDR1 and CDR2 (germline): MNHEY, SVGAGI. CDR3 protein: CASRDGGTTYNEQFF. The DNA of the CDR3 is TGTGCCAGCAGGGACGGGGGGACGACCTACAATGAGCAGTTCTTC.

The chain has TRBV11-2 and TRBJ2-7, with D perhaps TRBD2 (6 bases). Germline V gene sequence: CDR1 SGHAT, CDR2 FQNNGV. V was shortened by 7 bases and J by 3 bases, with 16 bases between the two germline ends. CDR3 length: 14 residues. CDR3 sequence reads: CASTTHGGYYEQYF. CDR3 DNA: TGTGCCAGCACCACACACGGGGGTTACTACGAGCAGTACTTC. Full variable domain (rest looked up from reference TRBV11-2 and TRBJ2-7): EAGVAQSPRYKIIEKRQSVAFWCNPISGHATLYWYQQILGQGPKLLIQFQNNGVVDDSQLPKDRFSAERLKGVDSTLKIQPAKLEDSAVYLCASTTHGGYYEQYFGPGTRLTVT.

The chain links TRBV7-9 to TRBJ1-2, with D maybe TRBD1 (5 bases). CDR1 is SEHNR and CDR2 is FQNEAQ in the germline V gene (reference sequence). Trimming shortened V by 2 bases and J by 0 bases, and 10 bases separated the two germline ends. CDR3 size: 15 residues. The CDR3 protein is CASSLPGDANYGYTF. The CDR3 region has the DNA TGTGCCAGCAGCTTACCGGGGGACGCTAACTATGGCTACACCTTC.